These T cell receptor beta chains were read from a single sample in a study of post-analysis software for immune sequencing data. TCRdb independently ran MiXCR on the PCR reads; one entry per CDR3 protein. The profile covers around 710,000 distinct CDR3 sequences, with about 45% appearing a single time and roughly 4.5% taken by the ten largest. Sequenced input: blood. The receptors derive from a girl aged 10-17 years with multiple sclerosis. CDR3s include the opening cysteine and the closing phenylalanine or tryptophan. Fields, in order: V gene, J gene, D gene, clone size, CDR3 protein, CDR3 DNA. A D gene is named only where the DNA matches it firmly. The size of a clone is reported for some rows only, either as once, few or many, or as a class for expanded clones.

TRBV12-3/TRBV12-4	TRBJ2-5	TRBD2	NA	CASSASGSGVETQYF	TGTGCCAGCAGTGCTAGCGGGAGCGGTGTGGAGACCCAGTACTTC
TRBV30	TRBJ1-2	NA	NA	CAWSPSSISGYTF	TGTGCCTGGAGTCCCTCTTCAATCTCTGGCTACACCTTC
TRBV7-6	TRBJ2-1	NA	few	CASSSWTGGSYNEQFF	TGTGCCAGCAGCTCCTGGACTGGAGGTTCCTACAATGAGCAGTTCTTC
TRBV3-1	TRBJ1-5	NA	few	CASSHSEGEGKPQHF	TGTGCCAGCAGCCACTCGGAGGGGGAGGGTAAGCCCCAGCATTTT
TRBV20-1	TRBJ1-1	NA	NA	CSAPGPFPDTEAFF	TGCAGTGCTCCAGGCCCATTTCCTGACACTGAAGCTTTCTTT
TRBV20-1	TRBJ2-4	NA	NA	CSASRTENIQYF	TGCAGTGCTAGTCGAACTGAAAACATTCAGTACTTC
TRBV7-8	TRBJ2-7	NA	NA	CASSVGEGGRSRGYEQYF	TGTGCCAGCAGTGTGGGAGAAGGAGGGAGGTCTCGAGGGTACGAGCAGTACTTC
TRBV29-1	TRBJ2-5	NA	few	CSVAGRETQYF	TGCAGCGTTGCGGGCAGGGAGACCCAGTACTTC
TRBV28	TRBJ2-7	NA	few	CASSPNRTPYEQYF	TGTGCCAGCAGTCCTAATCGGACACCCTACGAGCAGTACTTC
TRBV20-1	TRBJ2-5	TRBD1	NA	CSAGGFETQYF	TGCAGTGCAGGGGGCTTCGAGACCCAGTACTTC
TRBV30	TRBJ2-3	TRBD2	NA	CAWSSSGSYTQYF	TGTGCCTGGAGTTCTAGCGGGTCATATACGCAGTATTTT
TRBV28	TRBJ1-5	NA	few	CASRDVDRKNQPQHF	TGTGCCAGCAGAGATGTTGACAGGAAGAATCAGCCCCAGCATTTT
TRBV7-2	TRBJ2-3	NA	few	CASSLGVGADTQYF	TGTGCCAGCAGTTTGGGTGTGGGAGCAGATACGCAGTATTTT
TRBV10-3	TRBJ1-1	NA	NA	CAISEGSSGAFF	TGTGCCATCAGTGAGGGTAGCTCGGGAGCTTTCTTT
TRBV5-5	TRBJ2-7	NA	few	CASSLVRFSYEQYF	TGTGCCAGCAGCTTGGTTCGGTTCTCCTACGAGCAGTACTTC
TRBV7-2	TRBJ2-1	TRBD2	NA	CASSPLAGGNPNEQFF	TGTGCCAGCAGCCCCCTAGCGGGAGGGAACCCCAATGAGCAGTTCTTC
TRBV12-5	TRBJ2-1	TRBD2	few	CASGWGTSNEQFF	TGTGCTAGTGGTTGGGGGACTAGCAATGAGCAGTTCTTC
TRBV10-3	TRBJ2-7	NA	few	CAISEQGALYEQYF	TGTGCCATCAGTGAACAAGGGGCCCTATACGAGCAGTACTTC
TRBV20-1	TRBJ2-1	NA	NA	CSASFYRRREQFF	TGCAGTGCCTCCTTTTACAGGAGGCGAGAACAGTTCTTC
TRBV4-2	TRBJ2-1	TRBD2	few	CASSQGSSGNFYNEQFF	TGTGCCAGCAGCCAAGGCTCGAGCGGGAACTTTTACAATGAGCAGTTCTTC
TRBV6-1	TRBJ1-1	NA	NA	CASSELGGVNTEAFF	TGTGCCAGCAGTGAATTAGGGGGTGTGAACACTGAAGCTTTCTTT
TRBV29-1	TRBJ2-4	NA	NA	CSVVQGSGIQYF	TGCAGCGTTGTACAGGGTTCTGGCATTCAGTACTTC
TRBV20-1	TRBJ2-1	TRBD2	NA	CSARDPNSGRPHNEQFF	TGCAGTGCTAGAGACCCTAATAGCGGGAGGCCGCACAATGAGCAGTTCTTC
TRBV7-9	TRBJ2-2	TRBD1	NA	CASSGWDRGNSGELFF	TGTGCCAGCAGCGGTTGGGACAGGGGGAATTCCGGGGAGCTGTTTTTT
TRBV15	TRBJ2-5	NA	NA	CATTSGLLGETQYF	TGTGCCACCACTTCAGGGCTTTTAGGAGAGACCCAGTACTTC
TRBV30	TRBJ1-4	TRBD1	NA	CAWRRDSNEKLFF	TGTGCCTGGCGTCGGGACAGTAATGAAAAACTGTTTTTT
TRBV19	TRBJ1-2	NA	few	CASLTRTTNYGYTF	TGTGCCAGTCTCACCCGGACAACTAACTATGGCTACACCTTC
TRBV10-1	TRBJ2-1	NA	few	CASSESVLGTGPNNEQFF	TGCGCCAGCAGTGAGTCGGTTTTAGGTACAGGGCCTAACAATGAGCAGTTCTTC
TRBV9	TRBJ1-1	NA	NA	CASSPLDTLNTEAFF	TGTGCCAGCAGCCCCCTGGACACTTTGAACACTGAAGCTTTCTTT
TRBV6-2/TRBV6-3	TRBJ2-2	TRBD2	NA	CASSYSRGLADRKRGTGELFF	TGTGCCAGCAGTTACTCGAGGGGACTAGCGGACCGAAAGAGGGGCACCGGGGAGCTGTTTTTT
TRBV7-2	TRBJ2-7	NA	NA	CASSSGPKQYF	TGTGCCAGCAGCTCGGGACCCAAGCAGTACTTC
TRBV20-1	TRBJ1-2	TRBD1	few	CSASASGQGARRNGYTF	TGCAGTGCTTCCGCTTCGGGACAGGGGGCCCGCCGGAATGGCTACACCTTC
TRBV27	TRBJ2-5	TRBD2	few	CASSFLAGVGETQYF	TGTGCCAGCAGTTTCCTAGCGGGAGTCGGGGAGACCCAGTACTTC
TRBV12-3/TRBV12-4	TRBJ1-2	NA	few	CASSPRGETLRDYGYTF	TGTGCCAGCAGCCCGCGGGGGGAGACCTTGAGGGACTATGGCTACACCTTC
TRBV7-3	TRBJ2-2	TRBD2	NA	CASSSLAGETTGELFF	TGTGCCAGCAGCTCGTTAGCGGGAGAGACCACCGGGGAGCTGTTTTTT
TRBV20-1	TRBJ1-1	NA	few	CSARGAGTNTEAFF	TGCAGTGCTAGAGGTGCGGGGACGAACACTGAAGCTTTCTTT